The 28 T cell receptor beta chains given below trace back to one sample, sequenced in a study of T-cell reconstitution after alpha-beta-depleted transplantation in children. During its preparation, the TCRbeta library received unique molecular identifiers. TCRdb re-derived calls from the PCR reads in MiXCR, one entry per CDR3 protein. In the table there are approximately 640,000 distinct CDR3 sequences, around a sixth of which are singletons. The specimen was PBMCs from the stem cell graft donor, collected from the stem cell graft. These receptors all stem from a human donor who donated a stem cell graft to a child with acute myeloid leukemia.

This clonotype was observed a few times. This rearrangement joins TRBV12-3 or TRBV12-4 to TRBJ2-2; 7 bases are shared with TRBD1. The V gene end was trimmed by 7 bases and the J gene end by 1 base; junction bases not matched to a gene: 6. This CDR3 is built from 15 residues. The CDR3, as DNA: TGTGCCAGCACCCGACAGGGATTGAACACCGGGGAGCTGTTTTTT. Its translation: CASTRQGLNTGELFF.

This clonotype was detected ten times or more. CDR3 sequence reads: CSAPPTGSEAFF. The CDR3 DNA reads TGCAGTGCTCCCCCCACGGGGAGTGAAGCTTTCTTT. The gene calls are TRBV20-1 and TRBJ1-1, with D hard to call. V shed 5 bases and J shed 7 bases, with 14 bases lying between them. The CDR3 covers 12 residues. CDR1 and CDR2 (germline): DFQATT, SNEGSKA (reference sequence).

Ten or more counts support this clonotype. The genes are TRBV6-5 and TRBJ1-6; no clear D. The V end lost 0 bases, the J end lost 5 bases, and 11 bases lay between the germline ends. The CDR3 extends over 16 amino acids. The germline gives CDR1 MNHEY, CDR2 SVGAGI. The CDR3 DNA is TGTGCCAGCAGTTACTCGGGTTTAGCGAATAATTCACCCCTCCACTTT. Translating it yields CASSYSGLANNSPLHF.

CDR3 in DNA: TGTGCCAGCAGCCCCCGTCCGTTAGCAACTAATGAAAAACTGTTTTTT. Residues: CASSPRPLATNEKLFF. This chain uses TRBV7-2 with TRBJ1-4; D unclear. The ends were cut back, 5 bases at V and 0 bases at J, with 13 bases in the middle. CDR3 length: 16 residues. Germline CDR1 SGHTA, CDR2 FQGNSA.

Here the CDR3 reads CCAYEQAGIYNSPLHF. CDR3 DNA sequence: TGCTGCGCCTATGAACAGGCGGGAATATATAATTCACCCCTCCACTTT. The V and J genes are TRBV20-1 and TRBJ1-6; D is possibly TRBD1 (5 bases). Germline V gives CDR1 DFQATT, CDR2 SNEGSKA (reference sequence). The length of the CDR3 is 16 residues.

This clonotype has ten or more counts. The chain has TRBV12-3 or TRBV12-4 and TRBJ2-3; no clear D. This CDR3 comprises 14 residues. Trimming shortened V by 6 bases and J by 0 bases, and 10 bases separated the two germline ends. CDR3 amino acids: CASRSQSSTDTQYF. The CDR3 bases are TGTGCCAGCAGATCCCAATCTAGCACAGATACGCAGTATTTT.

The chain joins TRBV20-1 to TRBJ2-1; D call uncertain. The germline V gene encodes CDR1 DFQATT and CDR2 SNEGSKA (reference sequence). This CDR3 comprises 14 residues. Trimming left V 1 base short and J 4 bases short, with 11 bases between. The CDR3 sequence is CSARGRRSYNEQFF. DNA of the CDR3: TGCAGTGCTAGAGGGCGGCGGAGTTACAATGAGCAGTTCTTC.

This clonotype showed up many times. This chain links TRBV12-3 or TRBV12-4 with TRBJ2-1, with 8 bases lining up with TRBD1. The CDR3 is 15 amino acids. After removal of 6 bases from V and 1 base from J, the junction contained 5 bases not matched to a gene. The CDR3 sequence is CASRGTGTSYNEQFF. DNA of the CDR3: TGTGCCAGCAGGGGGACAGGCACTTCCTACAATGAGCAGTTCTTC.

The sample holds a few counts of this clonotype. The chain uses TRBV24-1 and TRBJ2-3; tentative D call: TRBD2 (6 bases). Trimming left V 4 bases short and J 6 bases short, with 19 bases between. CDR3 length: 16 amino acids. The V gene's germline CDR1 is KGHDR and CDR2 SFDVKD. The DNA for the CDR3 is TGTGCCACCAGTGACCCCGGAGGGCTAGCTGGGGATACGCAGTATTTT. As protein: CATSDPGGLAGDTQYF.

This chain joins TRBV5-1 and TRBJ2-7, with D perhaps TRBD2 (6 bases). Germline CDR1 is SGHRS and CDR2 is YFSETQ. The CDR3 covers 14 residues. Trimming took off 4 bases at V and 0 bases at J, with 11 bases between the two ends. The DNA for the CDR3 is TGCGCCAGCAGCCGTTTGGGGGGCTCCTACGAGCAGTACTTC. Translating it yields CASSRLGGSYEQYF.

This clonotype was observed many times. This chain links TRBV6-5 with TRBJ1-2; D not resolved. This CDR3 has 13 residues. Trimming removed 4 bases from V and 0 bases from J, with 6 bases in between. Germline V gives CDR1 MNHEY, CDR2 SVGAGI. The CDR3 sequence: CASSSRANYGYTF. Here the CDR3 DNA reads TGTGCCAGCAGTTCGCGAGCTAACTATGGCTACACCTTC.

This clonotype was observed a handful of times. The chain couples TRBV3-1 to TRBJ2-5; TRBD2 aligns across 10 bases. Germline V lookup: CDR1 LGHDT, CDR2 YNNKEL (reference sequence). The CDR3 runs 16 residues. With V trimmed by 3 bases and J by 0 bases, 4 bases remained unmatched. This chain's CDR3 is CASSHVSGGYQETQYF. In DNA, the CDR3 is TGTGCCAGCAGCCATGTTAGCGGGGGGTACCAAGAGACCCAGTACTTC.

This clonotype was picked up many times. V is TRBV20-1 and J is TRBJ2-1; a weak D match, TRBD2 (7 bases). Germline V gene sequence: CDR1 DFQATT, CDR2 SNEGSKA (reference sequence). CDR3 length equals 15 residues. V lost 4 bases and J lost 2, with 15 bases in between. The CDR3 loop reads CSAIGGGEPYNEQFF. The DNA of the CDR3 is TGCAGTGCTATAGGAGGGGGGGAACCCTACAATGAGCAGTTCTTC.

The chain joins TRBV20-1 to TRBJ1-1; tentative D call: TRBD1 (5 bases). The length of the CDR3 is 14 residues. Trimming removed 0 bases from V and 8 bases from J, with 16 bases in between. CDR1 DFQATT and CDR2 SNEGSKA come from the germline V gene (reference sequence). The CDR3 nucleotides are TGCAGTGCTAGAGATGAGACCGGGACTCCAGAAGCTTTCTTT. Protein sequence: CSARDETGTPEAFF.

This clonotype was seen at least ten times. The chain employs TRBV9 and TRBJ2-3; the match to TRBD2 covers 8 bases. The CDR3 contains 18 residues. Germline V gene data show CDR1 as SGDLS and CDR2 as YYNGEE. Trimming took 3 bases from V and 1 from J; bases not matched to a gene: 13. The CDR3 DNA is TGTGCCAGCAGCGCTCGATCGGGAGGGGGTGTCCGCACAGATACGCAGTATTTT. Its protein product is CASSARSGGGVRTDTQYF.

At least ten counts were recorded for this clonotype. V and J are TRBV9 and TRBJ1-1; 7 positions agree with TRBD1. This CDR3 region has 14 residues. The ends lost 3 bases at V and 10 bases at J; junction bases unmatched: 12. Germline assignment: CDR1 SGDLS and CDR2 YYNGEE. The CDR3 here is CASSDGNTGVRAFF. CDR3 sequence (DNA): TGTGCCAGCAGCGACGGTAACACAGGGGTTCGAGCTTTCTTT. Full variable domain (rest looked up from reference TRBV9 and TRBJ1-1): DSGVTQTPKHLITATGQRVTLRCSPRSGDLSVYWYQQSLDQGLQFLIQYYNGEERAKGNILERFSAQQFPDLHSELNLSSLELGDSALYFCASSDGNTGVRAFFGQGTRLTVV.

There are a few counts of this clonotype. J is TRBJ2-4 and V is TRBV12-3 or TRBV12-4, with 10 bases matching TRBD2. The CDR3 loop spans 16 amino acids. The ends lost 7 bases at V and 0 bases at J; junction bases unmatched: 6. The CDR3 bases are TGTGCCAGCACCCTCAGCGGGGGGGGAGCCAAAAACATTCAGTACTTC. Translated: CASTLSGGGAKNIQYF.

This sequence joins TRBV6-1 and TRBJ2-7, with 9 bases fitting TRBD1. Germline V gives CDR1 MNHNS, CDR2 SASEGT. The CDR3 extends over 14 amino acids. The junction had 12 bases not matched to a gene; V was cut back by 6 bases and J by 9 bases. In DNA, the CDR3 is TGTGCCAGCAGGCGGGACAGGGCTGCAGCGGGGCAGTACTTC. The encoded protein is CASRRDRAAAGQYF.

This clonotype came up many times. J is TRBJ2-7 and V is TRBV24-1; no clear D. Trimming removed 4 bases at V and 4 bases at J, with 4 bases between. The germline gives CDR1 KGHDR, CDR2 SFDVKD. This CDR3 is 11 amino acids long. DNA of the CDR3: TGTGCCACCAGTGACAGATACGAGCAGTACTTC. Protein: CATSDRYEQYF.

The chain combines TRBV7-2 with TRBJ2-6, with D possibly being TRBD2 (6 bases). The germline V gene encodes CDR1 SGHTA and CDR2 FQGNSA. The germline V and J ends were trimmed by 0 bases and 0 bases, with 15 bases remaining between them. The length of the CDR3 is 19 residues. The CDR3: CASSLAVRRGRSGANVLTF. CDR3 sequence (DNA): TGTGCCAGCAGCTTAGCGGTGAGGCGGGGCCGCTCTGGGGCCAACGTCCTGACTTTC.

This clonotype was seen ten or more times. V and J are TRBV20-1 and TRBJ2-4, with a weak D call TRBD1 (5 bases). The V gene's germline CDR1 is DFQATT and CDR2 SNEGSKA (reference sequence). Trimming removed 1 base at V and 4 bases at J, with 8 bases between. CDR3 length equals 13 residues. The CDR3 nucleotides are TGCAGTGCTAGAGGGGGCAGAAAAAACATTCAGTACTTC. Its protein is CSARGGRKNIQYF.

The chain combines TRBV6-1 with TRBJ1-5; tentative D call: TRBD1 (6 bases). CDR3 length: 14 residues. Germline CDR1 and CDR2: MNHNS and SASEGT. V lost 4 bases and J lost 4, with 11 bases in between. This chain's CDR3 is CASSGYQGNQPQHF. CDR3 nucleotide sequence: TGTGCCAGCAGTGGCTACCAGGGGAATCAGCCCCAGCATTTT.

The sample holds a few counts of this clonotype. V usage is TRBV5-1 and J usage is TRBJ1-5, with no clear D. Trimming removed 7 bases at V and 6 bases at J, with 14 bases between. Germline V gives CDR1 SGHRS, CDR2 YFSETQ. There are 13 residues in the CDR3. The CDR3: CASSALSGQPQHF. CDR3 sequence (DNA): TGCGCCAGCTCAGCACTATCAGGTCAGCCCCAGCATTTT.

This clonotype occurred a few times. The V call is TRBV28, the J call TRBJ2-1; 12 bases line up with TRBD1. CDR1 and CDR2 from the germline V gene are MDHEN and SYDVKM. The CDR3 spans 13 residues. V lost 8 bases and J lost 9; bases outside the gene matches: 5. The CDR3 is CASGDRGLSEQFF. The CDR3 nucleotides are TGTGCCAGCGGGGACAGGGGGCTGAGTGAGCAGTTCTTC.

The genes are TRBV6-2 or TRBV6-3 and TRBJ2-1, with 10 positions matching TRBD2. The CDR3 runs to 13 residues. Germline V gene sequence: CDR1 MNHEY, CDR2 SVGEGT. The J segment lost 14 bases and the V segment lost 0 bases, leaving 4 bases of the junction unmatched. Here the CDR3 DNA reads TGTGCCAGCAGTTACTCGGCTAGCGGGGGCAAGTTCTTC. It specifies CASSYSASGGKFF.

This clonotype was found many times. The V gene is TRBV20-1, the J gene TRBJ2-1, with TRBD2 as a possible D gene (5 bases). Trimming cost V 0 bases and J 4 bases, with 10 bases left between them. This CDR3 is 14 amino acids long. The V gene's germline CDR1 is DFQATT and CDR2 SNEGSKA (reference sequence). DNA for the CDR3: TGCAGTGCTAGAGATCCGGGGTGGTACAATGAGCAGTTCTTC. It encodes CSARDPGWYNEQFF.

Concerning this clonotype: Since a much larger clone is just one base distant, this may be a read error. V usage is TRBV20-1 and J usage is TRBJ2-7, with D uncertain. CDR1 DFQATT and CDR2 SNEGSKA come from the germline V gene (reference sequence). CDR3 length: 14 residues. Trimming took 0 bases from V and 1 from J, leaving 10 bases between them. The CDR3 protein is CSARDPEGSYEQYV. CDR3 DNA: TGCAGTGCTAGAGATCCGGAAGGGTCCTACGAGCAGTACGTC.

This chain uses TRBV7-9 with TRBJ1-5; unclear D gene. The V gene's germline CDR1 is SEHNR and CDR2 FQNEAQ (reference sequence). The V and J ends lost 5 bases and 7 bases respectively, with 12 bases between them. The CDR3 runs 13 residues. The CDR3: CASSPQLGQPQHF. The CDR3, as DNA: TGTGCCAGCAGCCCACAATTGGGGCAGCCCCAGCATTTT.